Following are 14 T cell receptor beta chains from one sample sequenced in a study of CD8+ T cells in alopecia areata. TCR sequencing used cDNA made by reverse transcription of extracted RNA. Using immunoSEQ multiplex PCR, the repertoire was profiled, and TCRdb retains in-frame clones only, with some absent. This sample has about 150,000 clones, with more than 45% found just once. This specimen was CD8+ T cells sorted from blood, taken at week 0. Receptors were obtained from a human donor with alopecia areata.

J is TRBJ2-1 and V is TRBV7-9; D is perhaps TRBD1 or TRBD2 (5 bases each). Germline V lookup: CDR1 SEHNR, CDR2 FQNEAQ (reference sequence). The CDR3 spans 14 residues. V gave up 7 bases and J gave up 0 bases, with 10 bases separating them. This CDR3 reads CASNGGSSYNEQFF. Here the CDR3 DNA reads TGTGCCAGCAATGGGGGTAGCTCCTACAATGAGCAGTTCTTC.

V usage is TRBV15 and J usage is TRBJ2-1; 10 nucleotides line up with TRBD2. After removal of 8 bases from V and 7 bases from J, the junction contained 11 bases not matched to a gene. This CDR3 is built from 15 residues. Germline values: CDR1 LNHNV, CDR2 YYDKDF (reference sequence). CDR3 coding DNA: TGTGCCACCGGTGTCCAGCGGGGGGGCCGAAATGAGCAGTTCTTC. Translated: CATGVQRGGRNEQFF.

The V call is TRBV6-5, the J call TRBJ2-3; tentatively, D is TRBD1 (6 bases). CDR1 and CDR2 from the germline V gene are MNHEY and SVGAGI. Trimming pared 2 bases from V and 4 bases from J, leaving 10 bases between. The CDR3 consists of 14 residues. The CDR3 spells CASSYRSGADTQYF. The CDR3 bases are TGTGCCAGCAGTTACAGGTCAGGGGCAGATACGCAGTATTTT.

This chain connects TRBV6-6 to TRBJ1-1, with TRBD1 identical over 7 bases. V was clipped by 7 bases and J by 8 bases; unmatched bases: 4. In germline, CDR1 is MNHNY, CDR2 SVGAGI (reference sequence). The CDR3 runs to 11 residues. CDR3: CASTADREAFF. DNA of the CDR3: TGTGCCAGCACCGCGGACAGGGAAGCTTTCTTT.

The rearrangement joins TRBV4-3 to TRBJ2-1, with 7 nucleotides matching TRBD1. The trim removed 2 bases at V and 4 bases at J, leaving 2 bases unmatched. This CDR3 is 14 amino acids long. CDR1 is LGHNA, CDR2 YSLEER, per germline. The CDR3 here is CASSQLTGYNEQFF. The CDR3 DNA reads TGCGCCAGCAGCCAATTGACAGGGTACAATGAGCAGTTCTTC.

Concerning this clone itself: The junction differs from germline at one of its ends, possibly a read error. This sequence joins TRBV7-9 and TRBJ2-4, with 8 bases aligning to TRBD1. This CDR3 is 14 amino acids long. The V gene's germline CDR1 is SEHNR and CDR2 FQNEAQ (reference sequence). In DNA, the CDR3 is TGTGCCAGCAGCCCCACTCCCGGGACAGGTGGGCCAAGGTTC. This gives the protein CASSPTPGTGGPRF.

The chain has TRBV9 and TRBJ2-1; D ambiguous. V dropped 0 bases and J dropped 5 bases, with 21 bases sitting between them. Germline loops: CDR1 SGDLS, CDR2 YYNGEE. This CDR3 is built from 18 residues. CDR3 coding DNA: TGTGCCAGCAGCGTAGAGGGCGGAAACGGCCGGACCGACAATGAGCAGTTCTTC. It yields the protein CASSVEGGNGRTDNEQFF.

The rearrangement joins TRBV29-1 to TRBJ1-2; D not resolved. Trimming removed 5 bases at V and 7 bases at J, with 14 bases between. CDR3 length: 12 residues. Germline CDR1 reads SQVTM; CDR2 reads ANQGSEA. CDR3 in amino acids: CSVPTSRRGYTF. CDR3 nucleotide sequence: TGCAGCGTTCCGACCTCACGCCGTGGCTACACCTTC.

This clone is a singleton in its sample. This chain joins TRBV5-6 and TRBJ1-2; 11 bases line up with TRBD1. Losses at the gene ends were 3 bases for V and 1 base for J; bases not matched to a gene: 8. Germline V gene lookup returns CDR1 SGHDT and CDR2 YYEEEE. This CDR3 is built from 17 residues. This chain's CDR3 is CASSSGQGAWDNYGYTF. CDR3 bases: TGTGCCAGCAGCTCCGGACAGGGGGCGTGGGATAACTATGGCTACACCTTC.

This clone was recorded only once. This chain links TRBV9 with TRBJ1-2, with D maybe TRBD1 (6 bases). Germline CDR1 is SGDLS and CDR2 is YYNGEE. This CDR3 has 13 residues. The V end lost 0 bases, the J end lost 6 bases, and 9 bases lay between the germline ends. Here the CDR3 DNA reads TGTGCCAGCAGCGTAGTGTCAGGGGATGGCTACACCTTC. It is translated as CASSVVSGDGYTF. Full variable domain (remainder filled in from reference TRBV9 and TRBJ1-2): DSGVTQTPKHLITATGQRVTLRCSPRSGDLSVYWYQQSLDQGLQFLIQYYNGEERAKGNILERFSAQQFPDLHSELNLSSLELGDSALYFCASSVVSGDGYTFGSGTRLTVV.

This chain joins TRBV5-1 and TRBJ2-1; D is unresolved. Germline values: CDR1 SGHRS, CDR2 YFSETQ. The V end lost 0 bases, the J end lost 0 bases, and 10 bases lay between the germline ends. The CDR3 is 16 amino acids. The CDR3 DNA sequence: TGCGCCAGCAGCTTGGGGCCCCCGAGCTCCTACAATGAGCAGTTCTTC. Residues: CASSLGPPSSYNEQFF.

This chain links TRBV30 with TRBJ2-7; D unresolved. The CDR3 is made up of 14 amino acids. The V gene lost 0 bases and the J gene lost 3 bases, with 12 bases spanning the gap. Germline loops: CDR1 GTSNPN, CDR2 SVGIG (reference sequence). CDR3 bases: TGTGCCTGGAGTGTAGGCGCTGGGGACTACGAGCAGTACTTC. Encoded protein: CAWSVGAGDYEQYF.

The chain joins TRBV27 to TRBJ1-2; 7 bases are a match to TRBD1. J lost 3 bases, V lost 4 bases, and 2 bases had no gene match. This CDR3 is built from 13 residues. Germline CDR1 is MNHEY and CDR2 is SMNVEV (reference sequence). Here the CDR3 DNA reads TGTGCCAGCAGTTGGGGGACAGACTATGGCTACACCTTC. This encodes CASSWGTDYGYTF.

The chain is built from TRBV19 and TRBJ1-1; TRBD1 is a possible D gene (5 bases). CDR3 size: 12 residues. The germline gives CDR1 LNHDA, CDR2 SQIVND (reference sequence). Trimming removed 5 bases at V and 5 bases at J, with 9 bases between. For the CDR3, the DNA is TGTGCCAGTAGTGCAGGGTTGACTGAAGCTTTCTTT. Amino acid sequence: CASSAGLTEAFF.